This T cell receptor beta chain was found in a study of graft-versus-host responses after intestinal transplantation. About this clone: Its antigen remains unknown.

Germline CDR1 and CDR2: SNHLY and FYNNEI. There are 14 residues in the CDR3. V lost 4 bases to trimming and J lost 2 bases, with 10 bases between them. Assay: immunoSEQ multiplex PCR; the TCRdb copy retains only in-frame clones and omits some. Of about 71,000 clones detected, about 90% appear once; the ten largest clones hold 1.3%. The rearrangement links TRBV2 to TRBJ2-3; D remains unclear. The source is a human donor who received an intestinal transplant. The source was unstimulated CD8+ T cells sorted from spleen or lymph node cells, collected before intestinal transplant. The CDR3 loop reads CASSAEIDTDTQYF. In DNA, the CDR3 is TGTGCCAGCAGTGCCGAGATCGACACAGATACGCAGTATTTT. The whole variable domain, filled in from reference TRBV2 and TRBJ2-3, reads EPEVTQTPSHQVTQMGQEVILRCVPISNHLYFYWYRQILGQKVEFLVSFYNNEISEKSEIFDDQFSVERPDGSNFTLKIRSTKLEDSAMYFCASSAEIDTDTQYFGPGTRLTVL.